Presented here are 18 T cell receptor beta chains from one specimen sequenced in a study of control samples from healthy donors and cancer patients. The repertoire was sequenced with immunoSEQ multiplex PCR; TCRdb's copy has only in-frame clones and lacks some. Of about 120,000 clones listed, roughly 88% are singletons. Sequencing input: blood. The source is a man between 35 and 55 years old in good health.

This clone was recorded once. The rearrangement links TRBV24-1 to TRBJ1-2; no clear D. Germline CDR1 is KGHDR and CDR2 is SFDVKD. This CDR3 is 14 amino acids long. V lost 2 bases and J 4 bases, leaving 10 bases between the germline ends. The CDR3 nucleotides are TGTGCCACCAGTGATTGGACCAGTTCCTATGGCTACACCTTC. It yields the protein CATSDWTSSYGYTF.

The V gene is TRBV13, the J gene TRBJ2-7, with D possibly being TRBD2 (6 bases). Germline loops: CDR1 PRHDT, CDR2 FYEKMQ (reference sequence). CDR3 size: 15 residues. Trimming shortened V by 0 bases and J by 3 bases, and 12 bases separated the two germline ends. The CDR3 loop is CASSLGRDAIYEQYF. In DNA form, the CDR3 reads TGTGCCAGCAGCTTAGGGCGGGACGCAATCTACGAGCAGTACTTC.

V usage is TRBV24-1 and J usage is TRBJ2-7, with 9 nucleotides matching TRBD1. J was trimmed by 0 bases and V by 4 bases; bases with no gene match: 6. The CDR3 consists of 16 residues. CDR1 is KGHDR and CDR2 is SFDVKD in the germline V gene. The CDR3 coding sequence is TGTGCCACCAGTGAGGGTGGGACAGGGATCTCCTACGAGCAGTACTTC. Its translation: CATSEGGTGISYEQYF.

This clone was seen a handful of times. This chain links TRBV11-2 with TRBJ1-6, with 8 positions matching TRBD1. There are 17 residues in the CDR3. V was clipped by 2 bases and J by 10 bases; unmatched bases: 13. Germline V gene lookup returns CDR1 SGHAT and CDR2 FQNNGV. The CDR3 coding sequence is TGTGCCAGCAGCTTATCAGGTTTCGGACAGGGTGTATCACCCCTCCACTTT. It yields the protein CASSLSGFGQGVSPLHF.

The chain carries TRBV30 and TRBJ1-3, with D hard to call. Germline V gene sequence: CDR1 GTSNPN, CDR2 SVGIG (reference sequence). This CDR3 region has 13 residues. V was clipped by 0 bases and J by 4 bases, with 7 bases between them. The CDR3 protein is CAWSVLRGNTIYF. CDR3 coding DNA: TGTGCCTGGAGTGTACTTCGGGGAAACACCATATATTTT. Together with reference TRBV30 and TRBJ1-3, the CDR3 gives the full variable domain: SQTIHQWPATLVQPVGSPLSLECTVEGTSNPNLYWYRQAAGRGLQLLFYSVGIGQISSEVPQNLSASRPQDRQFILSSKKLLLSDSGFYLCAWSVLRGNTIYFGEGSWLTVV.

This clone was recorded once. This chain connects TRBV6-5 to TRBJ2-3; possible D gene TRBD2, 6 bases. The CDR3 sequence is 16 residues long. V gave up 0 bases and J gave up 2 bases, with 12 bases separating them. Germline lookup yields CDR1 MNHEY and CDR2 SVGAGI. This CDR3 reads CASSYSRGPPTDTQYF. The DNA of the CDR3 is TGTGCCAGCAGTTACTCGCGGGGACCACCCACAGATACGCAGTATTTT.

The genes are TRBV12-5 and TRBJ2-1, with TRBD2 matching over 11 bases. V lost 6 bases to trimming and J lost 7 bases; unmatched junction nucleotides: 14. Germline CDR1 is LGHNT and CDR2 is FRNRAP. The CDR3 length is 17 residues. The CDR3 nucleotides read TGTGCTAGTGGCCCCCAAAGTAGCGGGGGGGCCAGAAATGAGCAGTTCTTC. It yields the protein CASGPQSSGGARNEQFF. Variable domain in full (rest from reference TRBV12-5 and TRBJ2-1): DARVTQTPRHKVTEMGQEVTMRCQPILGHNTVFWYRQTMMQGLELLAYFRNRAPLDDSGMPKDRFSAEMPDATLATLKIQPSEPRDSAVYFCASGPQSSGGARNEQFFGPGTRLTVL.

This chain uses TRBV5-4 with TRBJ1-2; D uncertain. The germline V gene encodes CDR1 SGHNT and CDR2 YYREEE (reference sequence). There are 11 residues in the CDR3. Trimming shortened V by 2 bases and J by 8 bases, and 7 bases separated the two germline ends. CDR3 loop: CASSFRGGYTF. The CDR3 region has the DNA TGTGCCAGCAGCTTTCGCGGGGGCTACACCTTC.

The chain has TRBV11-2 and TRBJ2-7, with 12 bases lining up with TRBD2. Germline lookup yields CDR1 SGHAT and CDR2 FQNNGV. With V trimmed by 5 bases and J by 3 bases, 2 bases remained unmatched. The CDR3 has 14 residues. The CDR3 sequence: CASSTSGGIYEQYF. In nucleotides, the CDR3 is TGTGCCAGCAGCACTAGCGGGGGGATCTACGAGCAGTACTTC. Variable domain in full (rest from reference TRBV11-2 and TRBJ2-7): EAGVAQSPRYKIIEKRQSVAFWCNPISGHATLYWYQQILGQGPKLLIQFQNNGVVDDSQLPKDRFSAERLKGVDSTLKIQPAKLEDSAVYLCASSTSGGIYEQYFGPGTRLTVT.

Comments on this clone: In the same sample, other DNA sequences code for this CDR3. The CDR3 nucleotides read TGTGCCAGCAGTGGACAGGGCTACGAGCAGTACTTC. Translated: CASSGQGYEQYF. This sequence joins TRBV2 and TRBJ2-7; 7 nucleotides align to TRBD1. Germline V lookup: CDR1 SNHLY, CDR2 FYNNEI. With 4 bases clipped from V and 3 bases from J, the junction kept 0 bases outside the gene matches. This CDR3 region has 12 residues. The full variable domain, rest sourced from reference TRBV2 and TRBJ2-7, is EPEVTQTPSHQVTQMGQEVILRCVPISNHLYFYWYRQILGQKVEFLVSFYNNEISEKSEIFDDQFSVERPDGSNFTLKIRSTKLEDSAMYFCASSGQGYEQYFGPGTRLTVT.

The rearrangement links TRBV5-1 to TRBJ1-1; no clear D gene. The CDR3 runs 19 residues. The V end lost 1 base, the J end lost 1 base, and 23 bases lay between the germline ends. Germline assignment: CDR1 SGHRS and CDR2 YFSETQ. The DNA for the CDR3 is TGCGCCAGCAGCTTGAGAGGACGGACGAATACGGGTGGGAACACTGAAGCTTTCTTT. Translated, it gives CASSLRGRTNTGGNTEAFF.

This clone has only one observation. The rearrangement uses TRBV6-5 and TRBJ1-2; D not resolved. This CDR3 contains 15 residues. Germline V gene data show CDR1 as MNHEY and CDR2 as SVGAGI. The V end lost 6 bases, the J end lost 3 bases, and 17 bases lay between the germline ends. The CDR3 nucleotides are TGTGCCAGCAGACTTCATTCTGGGGTAGACTATGGCTACACCTTC. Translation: CASRLHSGVDYGYTF.

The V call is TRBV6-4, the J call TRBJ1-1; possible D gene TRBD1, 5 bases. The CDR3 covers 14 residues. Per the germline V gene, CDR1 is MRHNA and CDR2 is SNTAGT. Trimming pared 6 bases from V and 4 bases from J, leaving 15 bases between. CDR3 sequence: CASRRGRDSTEAFF. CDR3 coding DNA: TGTGCCAGCAGAAGGGGACGGGACTCCACTGAAGCTTTCTTT.

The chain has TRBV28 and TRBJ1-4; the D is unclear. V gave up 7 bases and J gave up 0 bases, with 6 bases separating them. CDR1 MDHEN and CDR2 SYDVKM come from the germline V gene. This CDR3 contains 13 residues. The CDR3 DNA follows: TGTGCCAGCATAAGTACAACTAATGAAAAACTGTTTTTT. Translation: CASISTTNEKLFF.

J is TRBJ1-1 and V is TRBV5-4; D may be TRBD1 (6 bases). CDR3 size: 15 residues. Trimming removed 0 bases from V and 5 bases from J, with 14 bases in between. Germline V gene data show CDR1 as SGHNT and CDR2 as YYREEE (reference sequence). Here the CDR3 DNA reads TGTGCCAGCAGCTTGGCCTCTGGGGGCAGGACTGAAGCTTTCTTT. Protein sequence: CASSLASGGRTEAFF.

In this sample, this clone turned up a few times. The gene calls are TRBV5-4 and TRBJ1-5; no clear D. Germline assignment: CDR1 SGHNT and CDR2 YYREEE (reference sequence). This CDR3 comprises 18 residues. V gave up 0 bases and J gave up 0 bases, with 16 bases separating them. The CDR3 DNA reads TGTGCCAGCAGCTTGGCGCCTAGTAGGGCGGGTAGCAATCAGCCCCAGCATTTT. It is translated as CASSLAPSRAGSNQPQHF.

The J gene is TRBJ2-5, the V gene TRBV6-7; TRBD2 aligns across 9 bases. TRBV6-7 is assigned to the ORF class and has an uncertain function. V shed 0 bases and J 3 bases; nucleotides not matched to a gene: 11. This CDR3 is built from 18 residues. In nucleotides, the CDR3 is TGTGCCAGCAGTTACTCCGACCCGGGACTAGCTCAGGAAGAGACCCAGTACTTC. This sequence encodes CASSYSDPGLAQEETQYF.

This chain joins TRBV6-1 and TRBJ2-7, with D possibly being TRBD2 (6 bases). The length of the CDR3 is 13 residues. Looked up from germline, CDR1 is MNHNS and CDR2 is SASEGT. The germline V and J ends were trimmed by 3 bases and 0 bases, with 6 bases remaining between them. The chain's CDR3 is CASSEGGSYEQYF. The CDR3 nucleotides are TGTGCCAGCAGTGAGGGGGGCTCCTACGAGCAGTACTTC.